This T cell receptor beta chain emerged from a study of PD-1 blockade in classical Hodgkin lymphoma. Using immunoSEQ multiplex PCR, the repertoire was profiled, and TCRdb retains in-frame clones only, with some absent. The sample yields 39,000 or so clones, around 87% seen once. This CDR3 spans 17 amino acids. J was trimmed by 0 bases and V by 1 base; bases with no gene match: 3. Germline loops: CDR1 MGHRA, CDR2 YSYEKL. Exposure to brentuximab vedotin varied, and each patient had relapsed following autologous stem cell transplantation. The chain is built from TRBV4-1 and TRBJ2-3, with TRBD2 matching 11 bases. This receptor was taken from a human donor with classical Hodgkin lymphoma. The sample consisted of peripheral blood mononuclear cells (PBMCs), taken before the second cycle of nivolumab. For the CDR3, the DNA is TGCGCCAGCAGCCAAGTGGGACTAGCGGTTAGCACAGATACGCAGTATTTT. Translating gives CASSQVGLAVSTDTQYF.